The clone carrying this T cell receptor (beta chain) has a count of ten or more. In TCRdb, the RT-PCR reads were re-called with MiXCR into one record per CDR3 protein. The sample gives fewer than 800,000 distinct CDR3 sequences, 14% of which show up once; 3% to 4.5% is in the top ten. The CDR3 is 16 amino acids. Germline V gives CDR1 SGHDT, CDR2 YYEEEE. The V and J ends lost 0 bases and 6 bases respectively, with 18 bases between them. This chain uses TRBV5-6 with TRBJ1-1; perhaps TRBD1 as D (5 bases). This receptor was identified in a female donor in good health, serving as a healthy control. The specimen sequenced was memory CD4+ T cells from blood. The CDR3 loop is CASSLGSAGIMAEAFF. CDR3 DNA sequence: TGTGCCAGCAGCTTGGGGTCGGCAGGGATTATGGCTGAAGCTTTCTTT. Supplemented by reference TRBV5-6 and TRBJ1-1, the full variable domain reads DAGVTQSPTHLIKTRGQQVTLRCSPKSGHDTVSWYQQALGQGPQFIFQYYEEEERQRGNFPDRFSGHQFPNYSSELNVNALLLGDSALYLCASSLGSAGIMAEAFFGQGTRLTVV.